The 10 T cell receptor beta chains reported below all come from one sample, sequenced in a study of OX40 agonist ivuxolimab in advanced cancers. The repertoire was sequenced with immunoSEQ multiplex PCR; TCRdb's copy has only in-frame clones and lacks some. The sample carries fewer than 100,000 clones, roughly nine tenths recorded once. The source was CD4+ or CD8+ T cells sorted from blood, collected in a trial of the OX40 agonist ivuxolimab. The receptors here all came from an adult with an advanced solid tumor such as melanoma, head and neck, liver or kidney cancer.

CDR3 in DNA: TGCGCCAGCAGCCGCTTACTAGCGGGGAACACAGATACGCAGTATTTT. This codes for CASSRLLAGNTDTQYF. This chain connects TRBV4-3 to TRBJ2-3; 10 positions match TRBD2. The CDR3 covers 16 residues. The germline V gene has CDR1 LGHNA and CDR2 YSLEER. J lost 2 bases, V lost 4 bases, and 6 bases had no gene match.

This chain links TRBV28 with TRBJ2-7; 10 positions agree with TRBD2. V was pared by 5 bases and J by 4 bases, with 17 bases of the junction left unmatched. CDR1 is MDHEN and CDR2 is SYDVKM in the germline V gene. The CDR3 has 18 amino acids. The CDR3 bases are TGTGCCAGCAGTCCCCCGGGACTAGCGATGGTTGGGCCTTACGAGCAGTACGTC. Its protein is CASSPPGLAMVGPYEQYV.

With regard to this clone: One junction end does not reproduce the germline sequence, and a read error may be involved. V and J are TRBV7-7 and TRBJ2-1; 14 bases agree with TRBD2. The V gene's germline CDR1 is SSHAT and CDR2 FNYEAQ (reference sequence). The CDR3 length is 15 residues. The CDR3 is CASSPGLAGVNEQFF. CDR3 nucleotide sequence: TGTGCTAGCAGCCCGGGACTAGCGGGAGTAAATGAGCAGTTCTTC.

V usage is TRBV7-2 and J usage is TRBJ2-7; TRBD2 might be the D (6 bases). V was cut by 1 base and J by 0 bases, with 10 bases left in between. Per the germline V gene, CDR1 is SGHTA and CDR2 is FQGNSA. CDR3 length: 15 amino acids. CDR3 protein: CASSLGRGSSYEQYF. CDR3 bases: TGTGCCAGCAGCTTAGGGCGGGGCTCCTCCTACGAGCAGTACTTC.

This rearrangement joins TRBV23-1 to TRBJ2-7; D unclear. TRBV23-1 is placed among ORFs of uncertain function. V gave up 0 bases and J gave up 2 bases, with 11 bases separating them. CDR3 length equals 15 residues. CDR3 amino acids: CASSQSLGFPYEQYF. The DNA of the CDR3 is TGCGCCAGCAGTCAATCTTTGGGGTTCCCCTACGAGCAGTACTTC.

The chain joins TRBV9 to TRBJ2-3, with D perhaps matching TRBD2 (5 bases). The V gene's germline CDR1 is SGDLS and CDR2 YYNGEE. V was pared by 4 bases and J by 4 bases, with 10 bases between. This CDR3 comprises 13 residues. The CDR3 reads CASSPRGPDTQYF. CDR3 DNA sequence: TGTGCCAGCAGCCCAAGAGGGCCAGATACGCAGTATTTT.

V gene TRBV5-4 combines with J gene TRBJ1-6, with D tentatively TRBD1 (6 bases). This CDR3 spans 14 amino acids. V was trimmed by 4 bases and J by 7 bases, leaving 12 bases between them. The germline CDR1 and CDR2 sequences are SGHNT and YYREEE (reference sequence). CDR3 protein: CASSLGDRNSPLHF. The DNA for the CDR3 is TGTGCCAGCAGCCTAGGAGACAGGAATTCACCCCTCCACTTT.

This sequence joins TRBV7-9 and TRBJ2-7; D perhaps matches TRBD2 (5 bases). Trimming shortened V by 5 bases and J by 0 bases, and 17 bases separated the two germline ends. The germline V gene encodes CDR1 SEHNR and CDR2 FQNEAQ (reference sequence). The length of the CDR3 is 16 residues. CDR3 sequence: CASSHKEGLSSYEQYF. CDR3 nucleotide sequence: TGTGCCAGCAGCCATAAAGAGGGATTGAGCTCCTACGAGCAGTACTTC.

CDR3 in DNA: TGTGCCAGCAGTGGACAGACAGGAGACCAAGAGACCCAGTACTTC. Amino acid sequence: CASSGQTGDQETQYF. The gene calls are TRBV6-1 and TRBJ2-5; possibly TRBD1 for D (6 bases). The V gene's germline CDR1 is MNHNS and CDR2 SASEGT. With 4 bases removed from V and 0 bases from J, the gap between germline ends came to 12 bases. The CDR3 spans 15 residues.

The rearrangement uses TRBV5-4 and TRBJ2-2; 7 positions match TRBD2. The V gene end was trimmed by 4 bases and the J gene end by 3 bases; junction bases not matched to a gene: 9. The CDR3 has 16 residues. The germline V gene encodes CDR1 SGHNT and CDR2 YYREEE (reference sequence). CDR3 in DNA: TGTGCCAGCAGCGCGGACGGGGGAGGGTACACCGGGGAGCTGTTTTTT. It yields the protein CASSADGGGYTGELFF.